This T cell receptor beta chain was recorded in a study of OX40 agonist ivuxolimab in advanced cancers. Study-wide context: Three patients had partial responses: one hepatocellular carcinoma, two cutaneous melanoma.

Generated by immunoSEQ multiplex PCR, the TCRdb table keeps only in-frame clones and is missing some. The repertoire consists of approximately 7,000 clones, with 69% occurring once and the leading ten covering roughly 18%. From germline, CDR1 is LGHNA and CDR2 YSLEER. This CDR3 contains 14 residues. Deletions cut 1 base from V and 4 bases from J, with 11 bases between. Sampling of blood occurred at baseline, cycle 4 day 1, and cycle 7 day 1. The chain combines TRBV4-3 with TRBJ2-7; D gene uncertain. The source material was CD4+ or CD8+ T cells sorted from blood, sampled in a trial of the OX40 agonist ivuxolimab. This receptor was obtained from an adult with an advanced solid tumor such as melanoma, head and neck, liver or kidney cancer. In DNA form, the CDR3 reads TGCGCCAGCAGCCAAGGAATGGACGGGTACGAGCAGTACTTC. Residues: CASSQGMDGYEQYF.